This passage covers 23 T cell receptor beta chains from one sample sequenced in a study of control samples from healthy donors and cancer patients. Clones were read by immunoSEQ multiplex PCR, and TCRdb kept only the in-frame ones, dropping some. The sample consists of fewer than 200,000 clones, just over 90% of them appearing once. The sample taken for sequencing was blood. These receptors all stem from a woman aged 55-70 years in good health.

The count of this clone is one. V usage is TRBV4-3 and J usage is TRBJ1-2, with TRBD1 matching over 7 bases. Trimming at V came to 0 bases and at J to 5 bases, leaving 15 bases not matched to a gene. The CDR3 is 18 residues long. Germline V gives CDR1 LGHNA, CDR2 YSLEER. As DNA, the CDR3 is TGCGCCAGCAGCCAAGATGACGAGTCGACAGGGCGTGAATATGGCTACACCTTC. Protein sequence: CASSQDDESTGREYGYTF.

V gene TRBV28 combines with J gene TRBJ2-3, with D unclear. The ends were cut back, 7 bases at V and 10 bases at J, with 18 bases in the middle. Germline V gene sequence: CDR1 MDHEN, CDR2 SYDVKM. The CDR3 is made up of 13 amino acids. The CDR3 sequence is CASTPQMRLAQYF. The DNA for the CDR3 is TGTGCCAGCACCCCGCAGATGAGGTTGGCGCAGTATTTT.

This chain uses TRBV18 with TRBJ2-1, with TRBD1 matching over 7 bases. The germline V gene encodes CDR1 KGHSH and CDR2 LQKENI. Trimming at V came to 3 bases and at J to 4 bases, leaving 6 bases not matched to a gene. This CDR3 spans 15 amino acids. The CDR3 DNA reads as TGTGCCAGCTCACCCTTGGGACAGACATACAATGAGCAGTTCTTC. The encoded protein is CASSPLGQTYNEQFF. The variable domain in full, completed from reference TRBV18 and TRBJ2-1, reads NAGVMQNPRHLVRRRGQEARLRCSPMKGHSHVYWYRQLPEEGLKFMVYLQKENIIDESGMPKERFSAEFPKEGPSILRIQQVVRGDSAAYFCASSPLGQTYNEQFFGPGTRLTVL.

This rearrangement joins TRBV19 to TRBJ1-2, with D unclear. This CDR3 is built from 17 residues. Trimming took off 2 bases at V and 0 bases at J, with 16 bases between the two ends. The V gene's germline CDR1 is LNHDA and CDR2 SQIVND (reference sequence). CDR3 sequence: CASSISPTPQANYGYTF. The CDR3 DNA is TGTGCCAGTAGTATATCTCCGACACCGCAGGCTAACTATGGCTACACCTTC. The variable domain in full, completed from reference TRBV19 and TRBJ1-2, reads DGGITQSPKYLFRKEGQNVTLSCEQNLNHDAMYWYRQDPGQGLRLIYYSQIVNDFQKGDIAEGYSVSREKKESFPLTVTSAQKNPTAFYLCASSISPTPQANYGYTFGSGTRLTVV.

This chain's CDR3 is CASSLVGKKANNEQFF. Here the CDR3 DNA reads TGTGCCAGCAGCTTAGTTGGTAAAAAGGCTAACAATGAGCAGTTCTTC. This sequence joins TRBV7-9 and TRBJ2-1; D is unresolved. Trimming pared 1 base from V and 5 bases from J, leaving 15 bases between. Germline-derived CDR1 and CDR2 are SEHNR and FQNEAQ (reference sequence). This CDR3 spans 16 amino acids.

The chain links TRBV12-3 or TRBV12-4 to TRBJ1-6; 7 bases line up with TRBD1. The CDR3 runs 13 residues. The V gene end was trimmed by 6 bases and the J gene end by 7 bases; junction bases not matched to a gene: 3. CDR3 loop: CASSRQGNSPLHF. The CDR3 DNA reads as TGTGCCAGCAGCAGACAGGGAAATTCACCCCTCCACTTT.

Notes on this clone: A read error may account for a junction end that differs from germline. This chain joins TRBV5-8 and TRBJ1-1; D gene ambiguous. There are 11 residues in the CDR3. Germline CDR1 SGHTS, CDR2 YDEGEE. This chain's CDR3 is CASSATSPGPF. CDR3 nucleotides: TGTGCCAGCAGCGCTACTTCTCCGGGCCCCTTT.

This chain links TRBV3-1 (or the pseudogene TRBV3-2) with TRBJ2-5; D uncertain. The CDR3 spans 13 residues. Germline loops: CDR1 LGHDT, CDR2 YNNKEL (reference sequence). V lost 4 bases, J lost 2 bases, and 8 bases lay in between. CDR3 in DNA: TGTGCCAGCAGCCTGGGCCTACAAGAGACCCAGTACTTC. As protein: CASSLGLQETQYF.

The genes are TRBV18 and TRBJ1-1; a possible D gene is TRBD1 (5 bases). Germline V gene lookup returns CDR1 KGHSH and CDR2 LQKENI. This CDR3 region has 15 residues. V lost 3 bases and J 0 bases, leaving 11 bases between the germline ends. The CDR3 loop reads CASSPQTDMNTEAFF. CDR3 DNA: TGTGCCAGCTCACCCCAGACAGACATGAACACTGAAGCTTTCTTT.

V is TRBV19 and J is TRBJ2-1, with 7 bases aligning to TRBD1. This CDR3 spans 15 amino acids. Per the germline V gene, CDR1 is LNHDA and CDR2 is SQIVND (reference sequence). V shed 4 bases and J 6 bases; nucleotides not matched to a gene: 9. This chain's CDR3 is CASSRQGPRVNEQFF. For the CDR3, the DNA is TGTGCCAGTAGTAGACAGGGCCCACGGGTCAATGAGCAGTTCTTC.

This chain links TRBV7-9 with TRBJ2-1; TRBD2 might be the D (5 bases). Trimming removed 5 bases at V and 3 bases at J, with 11 bases between. Germline V gene lookup returns CDR1 SEHNR and CDR2 FQNEAQ (reference sequence). There are 14 residues in the CDR3. The CDR3 bases are TGTGCCAGCAGCATCCAGCGGAACTACAATGAGCAGTTCTTC. Its protein is CASSIQRNYNEQFF.

The rearrangement joins TRBV5-1 to TRBJ1-4; weak D call: TRBD1 (5 bases). With 6 bases removed from V and 4 bases from J, the gap between germline ends came to 13 bases. CDR3 length equals 14 residues. From germline, CDR1 is SGHRS and CDR2 YFSETQ. The CDR3 bases are TGCGCCAGCAACCCTGGAGGGGTTAATGAAAAACTGTTTTTT. Translated: CASNPGGVNEKLFF.

This chain joins TRBV6-2 or TRBV6-3 and TRBJ1-5, with TRBD1 identical over 9 bases. Germline-derived CDR1 and CDR2 are MNHEY and SVGEGT. V lost 2 bases, J lost 2 bases, and 1 base stayed unmatched. The CDR3 has 15 residues. The CDR3 loop reads CASSYDRGGNQPQHF. The CDR3 DNA reads TGTGCCAGCAGTTACGACAGGGGGGGCAATCAGCCCCAGCATTTT.

The gene calls are TRBV7-3 and TRBJ1-6; D is unclear. CDR3 length: 14 amino acids. Trimming took 6 bases from V and 5 from J, leaving 11 bases between them. Germline V gene data show CDR1 as SGHTA and CDR2 as FQGTGA. The CDR3 bases are TGTGCCAGCAGTAAGGGAGTTAATAATTCACCCCTCCACTTT. Translation: CASSKGVNNSPLHF.

The gene calls are TRBV12-3 or TRBV12-4 and TRBJ2-1; no firm D call. Trimming pared 2 bases from V and 5 bases from J, leaving 7 bases between. The CDR3 contains 13 residues. The CDR3 is CASSLLRDNEQFF. In DNA form, the CDR3 reads TGTGCCAGCAGTTTATTAAGGGACAATGAGCAGTTCTTC.

The chain carries TRBV6-4 and TRBJ2-3; TRBD2 aligns across 9 bases. Germline CDR1 reads MRHNA; CDR2 reads SNTAGT. The CDR3 consists of 16 residues. The ends lost 2 bases at V and 2 bases at J; junction bases unmatched: 5. Here the CDR3 DNA reads TGTGCCAGCAGTGACCGGGGCGGGGGGGCCACAGATACGCAGTATTTT. Translated, it gives CASSDRGGGATDTQYF.

The V and J genes are TRBV7-2 and TRBJ2-5; tentative D call: TRBD2 (6 bases). V was clipped by 5 bases and J by 5 bases, with 9 bases between them. Germline CDR1 is SGHTA and CDR2 is FQGNSA. This CDR3 region has 12 residues. CDR3 region: CASSRRGETQYF. CDR3 nucleotides: TGTGCCAGCAGCAGACGGGGGGAGACCCAGTACTTC.

The V call is TRBV5-6, the J call TRBJ2-1; D perhaps matches TRBD2 (6 bases). Trimming left V 1 base short and J 3 bases short, with 8 bases between. The CDR3 consists of 14 residues. Germline assignment: CDR1 SGHDT and CDR2 YYEEEE. In DNA form, the CDR3 reads TGTGCCAGCAGCTTGCGGGGGAACTACAATGAGCAGTTCTTC. Translating gives CASSLRGNYNEQFF.

The chain employs TRBV19 and TRBJ1-5; D perhaps matches TRBD1 (6 bases). The CDR3 extends over 14 amino acids. V dropped 6 bases and J dropped 3 bases, with 12 bases sitting between them. CDR1 LNHDA and CDR2 SQIVND come from the germline V gene (reference sequence). The CDR3 reads CASRGGAVNQPQHF. CDR3 DNA: TGTGCCAGTAGGGGGGGGGCTGTCAATCAGCCCCAGCATTTT.

The rearrangement joins TRBV3-1 (or the pseudogene TRBV3-2) to TRBJ2-1; 10 bases are shared with TRBD1. V shed 1 base and J 9 bases; nucleotides not matched to a gene: 0. The CDR3 is 13 amino acids. CDR1 is LGHDT and CDR2 is YNNKEL in the germline V gene (reference sequence). The CDR3 sequence is CASSQGTGGEQFF. CDR3 nucleotides: TGTGCCAGCAGCCAAGGGACAGGGGGTGAGCAGTTCTTC.

This chain uses TRBV30 with TRBJ2-2, with 13 nucleotides matching TRBD2. The germline V gene has CDR1 GTSNPN and CDR2 SVGIG (reference sequence). With 8 bases clipped from V and 2 bases from J, the junction kept 8 bases outside the gene matches. The CDR3 is made up of 16 amino acids. CDR3 residues: CARRLAGGGNTGELFF. The CDR3 nucleotides are TGTGCCCGCCGACTAGCGGGGGGCGGAAACACCGGGGAGCTGTTTTTT.

The genes are TRBV6-5 and TRBJ1-2, with TRBD1 matching 9 bases. Germline trimming cut 6 bases from V and 0 bases from J; bases unmatched to any gene: 5. The V gene's germline CDR1 is MNHEY and CDR2 SVGAGI. This CDR3 has 15 residues. CDR3 in DNA: TGTGCCAGCAGGTCCTGGACAGGGGCTAACTATGGCTACACCTTC. It encodes CASRSWTGANYGYTF.

The genes are TRBV15 and TRBJ1-4; D may be TRBD1 (6 bases). Trimming pared 1 base from V and 0 bases from J, leaving 9 bases between. The CDR3 is 16 residues long. The germline V gene has CDR1 LNHNV and CDR2 YYDKDF (reference sequence). This CDR3 reads CATSRGTVATNEKLFF. CDR3 coding DNA: TGTGCCACCAGCAGAGGGACAGTTGCAACTAATGAAAAACTGTTTTTT. Full variable domain (remainder filled in from reference TRBV15 and TRBJ1-4): DAMVIQNPRYQVTQFGKPVTLSCSQTLNHNVMYWYQQKSSQAPKLLFHYYDKDFNNEADTPDNFQSRRPNTSFCFLDIRSPGLGDTAMYLCATSRGTVATNEKLFFGSGTQLSVL.